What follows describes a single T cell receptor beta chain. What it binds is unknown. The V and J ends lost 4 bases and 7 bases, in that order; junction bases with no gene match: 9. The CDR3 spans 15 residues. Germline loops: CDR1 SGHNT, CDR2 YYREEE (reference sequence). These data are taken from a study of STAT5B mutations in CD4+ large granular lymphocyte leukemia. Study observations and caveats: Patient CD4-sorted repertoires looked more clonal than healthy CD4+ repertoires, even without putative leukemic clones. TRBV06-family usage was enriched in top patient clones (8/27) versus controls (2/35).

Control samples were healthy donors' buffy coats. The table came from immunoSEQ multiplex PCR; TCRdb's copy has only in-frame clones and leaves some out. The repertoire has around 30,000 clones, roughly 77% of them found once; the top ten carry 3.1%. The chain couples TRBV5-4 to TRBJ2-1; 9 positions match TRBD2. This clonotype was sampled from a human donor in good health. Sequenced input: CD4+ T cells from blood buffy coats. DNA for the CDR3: TGTGCCAGCAGCCATGCCGGGACTAGCTTAAATGAGCAGTTCTTC. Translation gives CASSHAGTSLNEQFF. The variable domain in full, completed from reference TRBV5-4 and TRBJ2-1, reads ETGVTQSPTHLIKTRGQQVTLRCSSQSGHNTVSWYQQALGQGPQFIFQYYREEENGRGNFPPRFSGLQFPNYSSELNVNALELDDSALYLCASSHAGTSLNEQFFGPGTRLTVL.